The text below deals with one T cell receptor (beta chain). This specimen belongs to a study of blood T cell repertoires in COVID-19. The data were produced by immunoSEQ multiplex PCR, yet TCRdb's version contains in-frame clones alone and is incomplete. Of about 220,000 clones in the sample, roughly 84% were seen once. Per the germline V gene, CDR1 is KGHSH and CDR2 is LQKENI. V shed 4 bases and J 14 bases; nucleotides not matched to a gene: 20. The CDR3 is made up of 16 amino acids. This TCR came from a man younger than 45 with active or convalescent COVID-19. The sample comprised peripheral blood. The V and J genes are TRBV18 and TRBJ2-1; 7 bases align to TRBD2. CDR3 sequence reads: CASSLGEGFPSSREFF. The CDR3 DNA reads TGTGCCAGCTCACTGGGGGAGGGATTCCCGAGTTCCCGTGAGTTCTTC. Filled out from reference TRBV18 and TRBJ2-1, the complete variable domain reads NAGVMQNPRHLVRRRGQEARLRCSPMKGHSHVYWYRQLPEEGLKFMVYLQKENIIDESGMPKERFSAEFPKEGPSILRIQQVVRGDSAAYFCASSLGEGFPSSREFFGPGTRLTVL.